A selection of T cell receptor beta chains follows, all from one sample in a study of cytotoxic CD8 clonotypes in ibrutinib-treated CLL. This table comes from immunoSEQ multiplex PCR, and its TCRdb copy is limited to in-frame clones, with some not included. Of a few hundred thousand clones listed, 60% to 75% are singletons. Sequenced material: PBMCs, taken after 24 months of ibrutinib treatment. Receptors were obtained from a human donor with chronic lymphocytic leukemia. Both conserved end residues are trimmed from each CDR3.

CDR3 length | V gene | CDR3 protein
13 | TRBV6-1 | ASRPSGLSQETQY
10 | TRBV5-1 | ASSLEGKEQY
12 | TRBV5-6 | ASSFGTGGDGYT
10 | TRBV14 | ASSQGYNEQF
15 | TRBV12-5 | ASAVGTPLRSSYEQY
12 | TRBV7-9 | ASSFGQGNEKLF
14 | TRBV5-6 | ASSFGTGSMNTEAF
12 | TRBV7-6 | ASSLQGAFGELF
10 | TRBV27 | ASSAGGREQY
16 | TRBV28 | ASSPGLAGPGPFNEQF
11 | TRBV2 | ASTEGSYQPQH
10 | TRBV5-1 | ASSTEGVEAF
11 | TRBV5-1 | ASSSGSSYEQY
13 | TRBV27 | ASSLMGDRAETQY
15 | TRBV2 | ASTQLPYSGRPDEQY
11 | TRBV5-1 | ASSLREGETQY
9 | TRBV28 | ASSPFQTQY
13 | TRBV9 | ASSVTGTSDYEQY
12 | TRBV27 | ASSPVGAYEKLF
9 | TRBV12-2 | ASRLPDEQY
12 | TRBV9 | ASSPQGVRETQY
9 | TRBV2 | ASSEQHTQY
11 | TRBV6-6 | ASSSARRETQY
16 | TRBV5-1 | ASSSQSSGRESTDTQY
10 | TRBV18 | ASSNPSYEQY
16 | TRBV7-2 | ASSSAGGLAISSYEQY
13 | TRBV7-8 | ASSQSVGKFYEQY
11 | TRBV11-2 | ASSLADTYEQY
13 | TRBV6-5 | ASSYAWTSADTQY
9 | TRBV6-5 | AAGVSGEQY
8 | TRBV28 | ASNGPEQY
13 | TRBV13 | ASGEGGLYNSPLH
12 | TRBV15 | ATSREGFPETQY
12 | TRBV5-1 | ASSQRLTINEQF
12 | TRBV4-1 | ASSLDRSREKLF
17 | TRBV18 | ASSRGLAGVHWPTDTQY
13 | TRBV29-1 | SVEGLAGVRNIQY
12 | TRBV11-2 | ASSWRSALQELF
11 | TRBV11-2 | ASTLGGGRDQF
13 | TRBV5-1 | ASSLGPVSGNTIY
13 | TRBV19 | ASSIGAGGWDEQF
12 | TRBV19 | ASSSGARHDEQY
13 | TRBV6-5 | ASSYSGWDNYGYT
13 | TRBV7-2 | ASSKDSIDTYEQY
13 | TRBV7-9 | ASTQALAGDNEQF
15 | TRBV4-3 | ASSTGVLAGRTDTQY
14 | TRBV25-1 | ASSSRGVGLNTEAF
13 | TRBV6-5 | ASSYSFPGRETQY
12 | TRBV11-1 | ASSGWTGEDTQY
13 | TRBV7-2 | ASSLRGRRTGELF
13 | TRBV30 | AWSVALFSGNTIY
11 | TRBV9 | ASSVKTGYGYT
13 | TRBV6-5 | ASSLAGGPGETQY
11 | TRBV6-5 | ASSYQRYNEQF
10 | TRBV4-3 | ASGNEGWELY